This T cell receptor (beta chain) was recovered during a study of blood T cell repertoires in COVID-19. The assay was immunoSEQ multiplex PCR, and TCRdb's table has in-frame clones only and misses some. The top ten hold roughly 7% of the sample, which has over 150,000 clones, less than 90% seen once. There are 14 residues in the CDR3. V gave up 5 bases and J gave up 2 bases, with 10 bases separating them. Per the germline V gene, CDR1 is LNHDA and CDR2 is SQIVND (reference sequence). The TCR was taken from a woman aged 50 to 60 who had recovered from COVID-19. J is TRBJ1-3 and V is TRBV19, with TRBD1 as a possible D gene (6 bases). The sample comprised PBMCs or T cells enriched from blood (not recorded which). CDR3 sequence: CASSSGATGNTIYF. For the CDR3, the DNA is TGTGCCAGTAGTTCAGGGGCGACTGGAAACACCATATATTTT. Filled out from reference TRBV19 and TRBJ1-3, the complete variable domain reads DGGITQSPKYLFRKEGQNVTLSCEQNLNHDAMYWYRQDPGQGLRLIYYSQIVNDFQKGDIAEGYSVSREKKESFPLTVTSAQKNPTAFYLCASSSGATGNTIYFGEGSWLTVV.